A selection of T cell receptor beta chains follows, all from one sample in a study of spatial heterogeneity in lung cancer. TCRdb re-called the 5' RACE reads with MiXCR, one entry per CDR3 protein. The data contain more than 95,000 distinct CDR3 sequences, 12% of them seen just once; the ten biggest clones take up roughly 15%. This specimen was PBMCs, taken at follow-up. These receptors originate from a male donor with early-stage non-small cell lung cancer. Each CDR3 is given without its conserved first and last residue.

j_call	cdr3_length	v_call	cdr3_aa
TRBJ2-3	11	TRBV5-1	ASSFVVADTQY
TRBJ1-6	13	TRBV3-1	ASSQGGQGRSPLH
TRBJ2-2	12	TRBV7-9	ASSQPPEPGELF
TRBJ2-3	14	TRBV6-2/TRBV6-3	ASSSGQGLGTDTQY
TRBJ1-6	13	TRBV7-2	ASSPPGTVNSPLH
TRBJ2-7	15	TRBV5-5	ASSLVVGSGGSYEQY
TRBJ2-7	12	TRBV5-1	ASSLGDTPYEQY
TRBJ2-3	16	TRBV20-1	SARAGLAGGLARDTQY
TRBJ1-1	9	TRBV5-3	ARSLTGKAF
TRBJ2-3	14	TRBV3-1	ASSQAGTQVQDTQY
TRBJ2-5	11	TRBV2	ASSVEGGETQY
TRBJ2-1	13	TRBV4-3	ASSQRGGGYNEQF
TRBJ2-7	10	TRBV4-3	ASSQDRYEQY